The 11 T cell receptor beta chains given below trace back to one sample, sequenced in a study of long-term antiretroviral therapy in people with HIV. Run at survey level, the immunoSEQ assay was version v3.0. Assay: immunoSEQ multiplex PCR; the TCRdb copy retains only in-frame clones and omits some. This table has under 50,000 clones, about 94% appearing once. Sequences were derived from unsorted PBMCs, sampled 9 to 9.5 years after starting antiretroviral therapy. The receptors stem from a man aged 30 to 45 with HIV.

The J gene is TRBJ1-2, the V gene TRBV18, with D tentatively TRBD1 (5 bases). The CDR3 has 16 residues. The V end was cut by 0 bases, the J end by 0 bases, with 11 bases between. Germline-derived CDR1 and CDR2 are KGHSH and LQKENI. The CDR3 loop reads CASSPPGVVANYGYTF. The CDR3 DNA is TGTGCCAGCTCACCACCGGGGGTTGTGGCTAACTATGGCTACACCTTC.

The CDR3 sequence: CASSDTFGGRMRGTEAFF. In DNA, the CDR3 is TGTGCCAGCAGTGACACCTTCGGGGGGAGGATGAGGGGCACTGAAGCTTTCTTT. The rearrangement uses TRBV6-1 and TRBJ1-1; TRBD1 is a possible D gene (5 bases). The germline gives CDR1 MNHNS, CDR2 SASEGT. This CDR3 is built from 18 residues. Between the trimmed V and J ends, which lost 3 bases and 4 bases, there was a span of 24 bases.

The J gene is TRBJ2-5, the V gene TRBV5-1; perhaps TRBD2 as D (7 bases). Germline CDR1 is SGHRS and CDR2 is YFSETQ. The V gene lost 0 bases and the J gene lost 4 bases, with 13 bases spanning the gap. The CDR3 covers 15 residues. The CDR3 reads CASSLEGGPGETQYF. CDR3 DNA sequence: TGCGCCAGCAGCTTGGAGGGGGGGCCGGGAGAGACCCAGTACTTC.

The chain combines TRBV6-5 with TRBJ1-3, with D unresolved. The V end lost 0 bases, the J end lost 5 bases, and 14 bases lay between the germline ends. Germline V gene sequence: CDR1 MNHEY, CDR2 SVGAGI. The CDR3 is made up of 16 amino acids. CDR3 loop: CASSYSISQARNTIYF. The CDR3 DNA sequence: TGTGCCAGCAGTTACTCGATTTCGCAGGCAAGAAACACCATATATTTT.

The CDR3 DNA reads TGTGCCAGCTCACCTTCCCCGGTTGGGACTAATGAAAAACTGTTTTTT. Translated: CASSPSPVGTNEKLFF. The chain joins TRBV18 to TRBJ1-4, with D unresolved. The CDR3 has 16 residues. In germline, CDR1 is KGHSH, CDR2 LQKENI. V was cut by 3 bases and J by 2 bases, with 13 bases left in between.

The V gene is TRBV7-9, the J gene TRBJ1-2; 7 bases line up with TRBD1. The ends lost 5 bases at V and 5 bases at J; junction bases unmatched: 8. This CDR3 region has 14 residues. The V gene's germline CDR1 is SEHNR and CDR2 FQNEAQ (reference sequence). The CDR3 loop is CASSPPGQEYGYTF. The CDR3 region has the DNA TGTGCCAGCAGCCCACCCGGACAGGAGTATGGCTACACCTTC.

The chain recombines TRBV27 with TRBJ2-3, with a possible D match to TRBD2 (7 bases). The CDR3 consists of 20 residues. In germline, CDR1 is MNHEY, CDR2 SMNVEV (reference sequence). Trimming shortened V by 4 bases and J by 0 bases, and 26 bases separated the two germline ends. The CDR3: CASSWGRGELAKPSTDTQYF. CDR3 nucleotides: TGTGCCAGCAGTTGGGGAAGGGGGGAACTAGCGAAACCGAGCACAGATACGCAGTATTTT.

The chain employs TRBV7-2 and TRBJ1-2, with D hard to call. The germline V and J ends were trimmed by 3 bases and 6 bases, with 20 bases remaining between them. The CDR3 runs 16 residues. Germline V gives CDR1 SGHTA, CDR2 FQGNSA. Here the CDR3 reads CASSFSSAFWSNGYTF. CDR3 in DNA: TGTGCCAGCAGCTTCAGCAGCGCTTTCTGGTCTAATGGCTACACCTTC. Variable domain in full (rest from reference TRBV7-2 and TRBJ1-2): GAGVSQSPSNKVTEKGKDVELRCDPISGHTALYWYRQSLGQGLEFLIYFQGNSAPDKSGLPSDRFSAERTGGSVSTLTIQRTQQEDSAVYLCASSFSSAFWSNGYTFGSGTRLTVV.

The chain has TRBV5-6 and TRBJ2-7; no firm D call. CDR1 and CDR2 from the germline V gene are SGHDT and YYEEEE. V was shortened by 0 bases and J by 0 bases, with 7 bases between the two germline ends. This CDR3 contains 14 residues. CDR3 DNA: TGTGCCAGCAGCTTGGGTCACAACTCCTACGAGCAGTACGTC. Its translation is CASSLGHNSYEQYV.

J is TRBJ1-5 and V is TRBV27; no clear D gene. Trimming took off 6 bases at V and 0 bases at J, with 9 bases between the two ends. The germline V gene has CDR1 MNHEY and CDR2 SMNVEV (reference sequence). CDR3 length: 14 amino acids. The CDR3 reads CASSLGVSNQPQHF. The CDR3 DNA reads TGTGCCAGCAGCTTGGGAGTTAGCAATCAGCCCCAGCATTTT.

The chain employs TRBV5-6 and TRBJ1-1, with D maybe TRBD1 (6 bases). Trimming removed 0 bases at V and 1 base at J, with 7 bases between. This CDR3 is built from 14 residues. CDR1 is SGHDT and CDR2 is YYEEEE in the germline V gene. This CDR3 reads CASSLGRGNTEAFF. The CDR3 coding sequence is TGTGCCAGCAGCTTGGGCAGGGGGAACACTGAAGCTTTCTTT.